This T cell receptor (beta chain) comes out of a study of blood T cell repertoires in COVID-19 (dated by TCRdb to 2020 to 2022). About the investigation overall: Collaborator samples came from the United States, Italy and Spain and covered acute and convalescent phases of COVID-19. The material from the prospective study consisted of cDNA or gDNA derived from T cells, B-cell-depleted T cells, or PBMCs. Deeply sampled blood TCRbeta repertoires from subjects exposed to, actively infected with, or recovered from COVID-19 were included in the dataset. The repertoires were released in a freely available public database intended as a resource for research on the immune response to SARS-CoV-2. The samples were drawn from the first 160 participants of the ongoing ImmuneRACE study and from some 1,300 subjects provided by 6 global collaborators. Sample metadata almost always included a de-identified subject ID, COVID-19 status, age in years and sex. Where available, HLA class I and class II types were obtained from metadata supplied by the sample provider rather than from assay-based typing.

Each collaborating institution followed its own protocols to collect whole blood in K2EDTA tubes. Collaborator samples were shipped for TCRbeta analysis as frozen whole blood, isolated PBMCs, or DNA extracted from either sample type. The immunoSEQ Assay, a bias-controlled multiplex PCR, was used to amplify TCRbeta CDR3 regions from genomic DNA. The authors processed their data as follows. Nucleated cell counts per sample were estimated from amplification of reference gene primers within the assay. To quantify the absolute abundance of each unique TCRbeta CDR3 rearrangement, sequence reads were collapsed and filtered. For each sample, productive Simpson clonality was calculated by taking the square root of Simpson's diversity index across productive rearrangements. The immuneACCESS repertoire file appears here via TCRdb, limited to in-frame rearrangements. These files lack a portion of the clones; in checked studies, under half of the deficit traces to unresolved V genes, and the cause of the others is not known. D and trimming come from the DNA, and the V and J calls and clone size come from that table. The sample table contains roughly 27,000 clones; only one count was recorded for 91% of them. The ten largest clonotypes hold about 16% of the sample.

Remarks on this clone: What this receptor recognizes is not known. Base qualities are missing; no much larger clone stands one base away.

General study outcomes and caveats: The amount of clinical and demographic metadata varied by source and participant and was provided uncurated.

This sequence was found in a human donor with active COVID-19. The donor label of this sample is uncertain. The sequencing sample was made of peripheral blood.

The nucleotides read TGCGCCAGCAGTGGACAGGGGGCCTACGAGCAGTACTTC. This sequence encodes CASSGQGAYEQYF. Recombination connected TRBV10-1 to TRBJ2-7; 9 central nucleotides agree with TRBD1. Trimming removed 4 bases from V and 2 bases from J; the gene matches leave 0 bases unexplained. As encoded in the germline V gene (reference sequence), CDR1 is WNHNN while CDR2 is SYGVQD. There are 13 amino acids in the CDR3, from cysteine to phenylalanine inclusive. CDR3 DNA is the only sequence kept; it has 39 bases, read in frame from the first base.